This TCR beta chain was obtained from a study of identical twins (dated by TCRdb to about 2016). Background on the whole study: To test whether fetal clonotypes persist, the study used deep sequencing on TCR alpha and beta repertoires from monozygotic twins, unrelated adults of various ages, and cord blood. To rule out contamination, replicate twin experiments were performed at different times with different library preparation protocols. Broad study findings and their caveats: In beta out-of-frame sequences, excess twin sharing was weaker, because having fewer shared sequences lowered the signal-to-noise ratio. Abundant cord blood beta clonotypes carried fewer insertions; young adult naive repertoires showed a weaker similar trend, while memory repertoires showed none. Recombination models systematically underestimated out-of-frame TCR alpha sharing in monozygotic twins but agreed with sharing between unrelated individuals. Because the same donors could not be followed over many years, the conclusions relied on cross-sectional statistical analysis. Compared with coincidental sharing between unrelated individuals, out-of-frame TCR alpha sequences shared between twins had an excess of sequences with low generation probability. Zero-insertion analyses could be partly confounded by invariant T cells such as MAIT and iNKT, although diverse VJ usage argued against such confounding for most clonotypes.

Trimming costs V 5 bases and J 5 bases, and their ends lie 17 bases apart. The germline V gene gives CDR1 as SGHAT and CDR2 as FQNNGV. Spanning cysteine to phenylalanine, the CDR3 consists of 15 amino acids. Of all the DNA, just the CDR3 is kept, 45 bases in frame from base 1. Only healthy Caucasian donors were included. The twin cohort consisted of three pairs of female monozygotic twins, all aged roughly 18 to 29 years. The RNA used for TCR libraries was isolated from peripheral blood mononuclear cells. The library was built by means of 5' RACE. Sequenced using an Illumina HiSeq 2000. Template switching added a universal primer binding site, and the final cDNA carried a unique molecular identifier that allowed TCR cDNA molecules to be counted accurately. First-strand cDNA for TCR alpha and beta chains was synthesized from specific primers in the conserved constant-segment region. To control for contamination, every cDNA library was double barcoded, receiving both a SMART-Mk sample barcode and Illumina barcodes. Two successive PCR steps introduced TruSeq adapter sequences along with Illumina sample barcodes. Sequencing of the TCR alpha and beta cDNA libraries was done on the Illumina HiSeq platform using custom primers. The paper's processing steps were these. Unique molecular identifiers were extracted from raw reads with MiGEC, and CDR3 positions were determined with MiXCR. Recombination models were inferred per individual with the repgenHMM and IGoR tools using an EM algorithm. The tcR package in R was used for shared clonotype analysis, with sharing normalized by the product of cloneset sizes. To study raw recombination without the effects of thymic and clonal selection, out-of-frame nonproductive sequences were analyzed. TCRdb handled the public reads itself, with Q25 trimming in fastp and clone calling in MiXCR, and kept productive beta chains. Each entry merges the rows of one CDR3 protein and shows their most common DNA and genes. The V and J calls were determined by TCRdb, not by the authors. The sample contains some 660,000 distinct CDR3 sequences, 8.6% of them found a single time. Around 0.98% of the sample is held by the ten biggest clonotypes.

This clonotype occurred a few times. Its specific antigen is unknown. No per-base quality is available; no much larger clone lies one base away. These same records also appear under a second study, on yellow fever vaccine responses in identical twins. As that second study puts it: The T cell response to vaccination in identical twins was reported by the authors to appear partly convergent and partly personalized. In identical twins, the study followed T cell clones that responded to the vaccine with precision.

Source material: PBMCs. The source is a young woman in good health. The chain is made from TRBV11-2 and TRBJ2-3, with the D gene call left open. The DNA sequence reads TGTGCCAGCAGCACCCTAACCGGGTTAGGAGATACGCAGTATTTT. Its protein is CASSTLTGLGDTQYF.